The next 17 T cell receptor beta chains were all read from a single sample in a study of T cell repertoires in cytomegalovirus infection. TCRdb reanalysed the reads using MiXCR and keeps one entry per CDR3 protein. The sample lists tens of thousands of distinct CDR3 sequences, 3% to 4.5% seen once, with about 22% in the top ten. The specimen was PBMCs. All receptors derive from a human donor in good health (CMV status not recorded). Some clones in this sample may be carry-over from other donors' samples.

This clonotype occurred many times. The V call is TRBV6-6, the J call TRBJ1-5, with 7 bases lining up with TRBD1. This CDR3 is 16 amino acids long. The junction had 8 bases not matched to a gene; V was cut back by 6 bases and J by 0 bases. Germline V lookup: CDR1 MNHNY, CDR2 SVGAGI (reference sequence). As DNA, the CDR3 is TGTGCCAGCAGAGAGGCGACAGGGAATAGCAATCAGCCCCAGCATTTT. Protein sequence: CASREATGNSNQPQHF.

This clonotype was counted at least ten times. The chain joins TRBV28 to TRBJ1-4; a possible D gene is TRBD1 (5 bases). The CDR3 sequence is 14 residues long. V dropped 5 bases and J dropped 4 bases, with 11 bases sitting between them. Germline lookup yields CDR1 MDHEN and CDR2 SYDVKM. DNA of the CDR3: TGTGCCAGCAGTCGCGCAGGGAATAATGAAAAACTGTTTTTT. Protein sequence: CASSRAGNNEKLFF.

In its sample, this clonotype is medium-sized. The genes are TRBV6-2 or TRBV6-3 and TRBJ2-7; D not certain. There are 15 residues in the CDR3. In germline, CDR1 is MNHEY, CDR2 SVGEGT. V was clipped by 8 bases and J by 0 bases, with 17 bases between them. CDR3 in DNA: TGTGCCAGCTCAAACGGCCCCAGAAGCTCCTACGAGCAGTACTTC. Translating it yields CASSNGPRSSYEQYF.

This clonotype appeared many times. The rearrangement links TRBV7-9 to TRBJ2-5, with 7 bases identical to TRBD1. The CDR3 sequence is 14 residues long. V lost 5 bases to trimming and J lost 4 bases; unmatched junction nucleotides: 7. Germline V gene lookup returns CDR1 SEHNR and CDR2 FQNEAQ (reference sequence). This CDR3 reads CASSGPGQRETQYF. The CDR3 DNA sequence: TGTGCCAGCAGCGGCCCGGGACAGCGAGAGACCCAGTACTTC.

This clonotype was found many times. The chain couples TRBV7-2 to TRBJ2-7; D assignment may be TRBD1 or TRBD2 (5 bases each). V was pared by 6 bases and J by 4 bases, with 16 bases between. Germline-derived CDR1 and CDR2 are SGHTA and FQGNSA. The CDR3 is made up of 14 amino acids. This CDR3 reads CASRFRGRQYEQYF. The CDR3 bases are TGTGCCAGCAGATTCCGGGGCAGACAATACGAGCAGTACTTC.

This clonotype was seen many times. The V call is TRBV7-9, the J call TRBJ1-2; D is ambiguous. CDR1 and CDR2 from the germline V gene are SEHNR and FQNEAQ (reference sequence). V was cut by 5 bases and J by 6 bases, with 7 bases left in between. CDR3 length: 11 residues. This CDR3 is CASSQRHGYTF. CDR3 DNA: TGTGCCAGCAGCCAACGACATGGCTACACCTTC.

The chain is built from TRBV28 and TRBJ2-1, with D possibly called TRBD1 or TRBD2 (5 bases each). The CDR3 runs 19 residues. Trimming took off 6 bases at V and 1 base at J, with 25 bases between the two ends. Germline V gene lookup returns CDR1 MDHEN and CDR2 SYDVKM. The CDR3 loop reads CASRECRELRCRSYNEQFF. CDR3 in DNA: TGTGCCAGCAGGGAATGCAGGGAGTTGAGGTGTAGGTCCTACAATGAGCAGTTCTTC.

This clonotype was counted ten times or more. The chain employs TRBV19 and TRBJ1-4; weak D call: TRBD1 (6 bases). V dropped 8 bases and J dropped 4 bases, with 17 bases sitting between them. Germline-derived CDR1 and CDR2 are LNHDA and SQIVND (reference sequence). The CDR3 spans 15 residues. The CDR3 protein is CASSNSGQNNEKLFF. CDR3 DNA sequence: TGTGCCAGTTCTAACTCTGGACAGAATAATGAAAAACTGTTTTTT.

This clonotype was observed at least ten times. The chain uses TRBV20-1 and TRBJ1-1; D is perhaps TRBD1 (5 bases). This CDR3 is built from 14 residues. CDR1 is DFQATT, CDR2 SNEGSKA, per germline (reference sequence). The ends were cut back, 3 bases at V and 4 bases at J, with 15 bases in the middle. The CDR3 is CSARKGPSRTEAFF. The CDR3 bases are TGCAGTGCTAGGAAGGGGCCTTCGCGCACTGAAGCTTTCTTT.

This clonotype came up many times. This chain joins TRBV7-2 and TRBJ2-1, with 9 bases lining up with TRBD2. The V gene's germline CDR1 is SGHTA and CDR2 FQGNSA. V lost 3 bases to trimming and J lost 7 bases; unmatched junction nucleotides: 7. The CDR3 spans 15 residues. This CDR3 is CASSFKTSGINEQFF. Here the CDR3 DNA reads TGTGCCAGCAGCTTCAAGACTAGCGGTATTAATGAGCAGTTCTTC.

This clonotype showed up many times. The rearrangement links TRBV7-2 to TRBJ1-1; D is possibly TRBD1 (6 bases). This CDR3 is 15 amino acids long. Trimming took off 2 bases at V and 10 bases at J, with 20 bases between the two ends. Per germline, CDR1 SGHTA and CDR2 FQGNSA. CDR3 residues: CASSLWGAGEPGAFF. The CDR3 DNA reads TGTGCCAGCAGCTTATGGGGGGCCGGGGAACCCGGAGCTTTCTTT. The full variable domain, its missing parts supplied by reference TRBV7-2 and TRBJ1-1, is GAGVSQSPSNKVTEKGKDVELRCDPISGHTALYWYRQSLGQGLEFLIYFQGNSAPDKSGLPSDRFSAERTGGSVSTLTIQRTQQEDSAVYLCASSLWGAGEPGAFFGQGTRLTVV.

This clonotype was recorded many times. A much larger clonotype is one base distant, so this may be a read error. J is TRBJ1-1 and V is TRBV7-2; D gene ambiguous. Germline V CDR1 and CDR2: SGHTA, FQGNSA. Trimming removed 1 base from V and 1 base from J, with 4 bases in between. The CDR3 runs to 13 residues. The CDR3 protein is CASSLGKNTEAFF. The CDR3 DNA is TGTGCCAGCAGCTTAGGGAAGAACACTGAAGCTTTCTTT.

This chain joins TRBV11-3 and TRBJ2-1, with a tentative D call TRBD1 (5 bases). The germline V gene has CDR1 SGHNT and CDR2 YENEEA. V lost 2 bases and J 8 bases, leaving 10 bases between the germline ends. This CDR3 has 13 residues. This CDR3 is CASSLIRGHEQFF. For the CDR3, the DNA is TGTGCCAGCAGCTTAATAAGGGGTCATGAGCAGTTCTTC.

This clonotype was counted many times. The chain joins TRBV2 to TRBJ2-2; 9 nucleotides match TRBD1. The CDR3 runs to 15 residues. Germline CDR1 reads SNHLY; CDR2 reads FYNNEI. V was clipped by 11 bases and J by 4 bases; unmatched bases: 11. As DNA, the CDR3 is TGTGCCGGAACAATACAGGGGGCGCGCACCGGGGAGCTGTTTTTT. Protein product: CAGTIQGARTGELFF.

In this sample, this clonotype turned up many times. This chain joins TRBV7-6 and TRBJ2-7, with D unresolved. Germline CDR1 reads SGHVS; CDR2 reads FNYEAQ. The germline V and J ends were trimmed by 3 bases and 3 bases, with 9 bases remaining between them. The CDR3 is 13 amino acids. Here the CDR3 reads CASSFPPYYEQYF. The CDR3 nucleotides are TGTGCCAGCAGCTTCCCACCATACTACGAGCAGTACTTC.

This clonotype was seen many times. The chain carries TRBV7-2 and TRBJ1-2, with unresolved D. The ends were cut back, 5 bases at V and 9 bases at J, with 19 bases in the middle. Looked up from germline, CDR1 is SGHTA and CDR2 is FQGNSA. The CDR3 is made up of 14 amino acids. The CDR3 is CASSHDGVRESYTF. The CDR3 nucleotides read TGTGCCAGCAGCCATGACGGGGTCCGGGAAAGCTACACCTTC.

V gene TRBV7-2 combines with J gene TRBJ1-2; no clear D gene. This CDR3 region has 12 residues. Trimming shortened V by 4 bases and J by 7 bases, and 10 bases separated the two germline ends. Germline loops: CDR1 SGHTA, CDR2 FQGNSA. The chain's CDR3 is CASSYGRRGYTF. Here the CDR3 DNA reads TGTGCCAGCAGCTACGGACGTCGTGGCTACACCTTC.